Reported below is one T cell receptor beta chain. This sample was included in a study of blood T cell repertoires in COVID-19. Overall study context: PBMCs, B-cell-depleted T cells, or T cells provided the cDNA or gDNA that made up the material.

Authors' processing steps: The assay estimated nucleated cells by amplifying reference gene primers. Sequenced by immunoSEQ multiplex PCR; TCRdb stores in-frame clones only, minus some. The DNA was the basis for D and trimming; V, J and clone size are from that table. The sample has approximately 220,000 clones; about 90% are singletons. The receptor was derived from a woman between 45 and 60 years old with acute or convalescent COVID-19. Material for sequencing was peripheral blood.

This chain's CDR3 is CASSLGTANSPLHF. In DNA, the CDR3 is TGTGCCAGCAGCTTAGGGACAGCTAATTCACCCCTCCACTTT. V usage is TRBV7-9 and J usage is TRBJ1-6; TRBD1 might be the D (6 bases). Germline V lookup: CDR1 SEHNR, CDR2 FQNEAQ (reference sequence). CDR3 length equals 14 residues. Trimming cost V 1 base and J 6 bases, with 7 bases left between them. Supplemented by reference TRBV7-9 and TRBJ1-6, the full variable domain reads DTGVSQNPRHKITKRGQNVTFRCDPISEHNRLYWYRQTLGQGPEFLTYFQNEAQLEKSRLLSDRFSAERPKGSFSTLEIQRTEQGDSAMYLCASSLGTANSPLHFGNGTRLTVT.